This T cell receptor (beta chain) was observed in a study of cytomegalovirus exposure and HLA in healthy donors. In germline, CDR1 is MNHNS, CDR2 SASEGT. V lost 7 bases, J lost 4 bases, and 9 bases stayed unmatched. The CDR3 loop spans 14 amino acids. The PCR had 60 Vbeta and 13 Jbeta primers. Sequenced by immunoSEQ multiplex PCR; TCRdb stores in-frame clones only, minus some. This sample carries roughly 180,000 clones, about three quarters of them seen once, and the ten largest clones take about 1.5%. This cohort consisted of healthy bone marrow donors. The rearrangement links TRBV6-1 to TRBJ2-7, with 8 bases that match TRBD1. This sequence was found in a man aged 18 to 30 in good health and CMV-seronegative. Sequenced: PBMCs. The CDR3 spells CASTGWTGSYEQYF. In nucleotides, the CDR3 is TGTGCCAGCACCGGATGGACAGGGTCTTACGAGCAGTACTTC.